This T cell receptor (beta chain) was identified in a study of T-cell reconstitution after alpha-beta-depleted transplantation in children. The library targeted TCRbeta and was prepared with unique molecular identifiers. TCRdb analysed the PCR reads with MiXCR anew, one entry per CDR3 protein. The sample has about 480,000 distinct CDR3 sequences; 9.5% to 15% are singletons. Germline lookup yields CDR1 MDHEN and CDR2 SYDVKM. The CDR3 is 12 amino acids. The germline V and J ends were trimmed by 7 bases and 6 bases, with 13 bases remaining between them. The rearrangement uses TRBV28 and TRBJ2-7, with D possibly being TRBD1 (6 bases). This material consisted of PBMCs from the stem cell graft donor, taken from the stem cell graft. The source of this sequence is a human donor who donated a stem cell graft to a child with combined immunodeficiency. CDR3 protein: CASKLRGGEQYF. In nucleotides, the CDR3 is TGTGCCAGCAAACTCAGGGGTGGCGAGCAGTACTTC.